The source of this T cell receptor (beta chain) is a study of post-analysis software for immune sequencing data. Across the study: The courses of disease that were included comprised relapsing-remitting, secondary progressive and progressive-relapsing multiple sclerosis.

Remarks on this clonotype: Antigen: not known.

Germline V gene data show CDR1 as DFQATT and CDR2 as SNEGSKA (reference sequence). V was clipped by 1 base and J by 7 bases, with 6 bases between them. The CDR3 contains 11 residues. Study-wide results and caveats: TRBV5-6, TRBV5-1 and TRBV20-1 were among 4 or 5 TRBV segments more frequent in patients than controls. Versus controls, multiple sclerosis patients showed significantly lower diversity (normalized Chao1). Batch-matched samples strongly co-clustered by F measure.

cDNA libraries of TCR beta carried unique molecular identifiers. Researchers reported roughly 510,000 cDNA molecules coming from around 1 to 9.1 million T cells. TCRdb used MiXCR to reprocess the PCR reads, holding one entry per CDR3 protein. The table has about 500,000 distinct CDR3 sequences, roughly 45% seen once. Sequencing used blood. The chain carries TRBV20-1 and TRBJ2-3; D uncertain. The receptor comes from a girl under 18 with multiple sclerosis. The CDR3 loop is CSARGPNTQYF. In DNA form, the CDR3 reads TGCAGTGCTAGAGGCCCCAATACGCAGTATTTT.